The present entry profiles one T cell receptor beta chain with its context. This sample was included in a study of beta chain features in type 1 diabetes. Expressed TCRB transcripts were sequenced because the entire RNA isolate underwent reverse transcription. The data were produced by immunoSEQ multiplex PCR, yet TCRdb's version contains in-frame clones alone and is incomplete. The sample consists of around 340,000 clones, 7.5% to 9% of them appearing once. CDR3 length: 17 amino acids. J gave up 3 bases and V 1 base, and 9 bases lay outside the gene matches. CDR1 is MGHDK and CDR2 is SYGVNS in the germline V gene.

Sequencing input: central memory CD4+ T cells from blood. V usage is TRBV25-1 and J usage is TRBJ2-1; TRBD2 matches at 7 bases. The TCR sequence derives from a young woman in good health. The DNA for the CDR3 is TGTGCCAGCAGTGAATTTGCGGGAGTGAACTTCTACAATGAGCAGTTCTTC. It specifies CASSEFAGVNFYNEQFF. Using reference TRBV25-1 and TRBJ2-1 for the parts outside the CDR3, the full variable domain is EADIYQTPRYLVIGTGKKITLECSQTMGHDKMYWYQQDPGMELHLIHYSYGVNSTEKGDLSSESTVSRIRTEHFPLTLESARPSHTSQYLCASSEFAGVNFYNEQFFGPGTRLTVL.